This TCR beta chain was sequenced during a study of T cells in women clearing cervical HPV infection. Background on the study: Controls' single incident HPV16 infection cleared within 12 months without precancer. Controls gave blood once infection was undetectable; cases at lesion identification. HLA type could not be excluded as a confounder. Study-level results: CIN3+ cases had significantly higher TCR richness than controls; evenness did not differ.

CDR1 LNHDA and CDR2 SQIVND come from the germline V gene (reference sequence). The J segment lost 4 bases and the V segment lost 6 bases, leaving 4 bases of the junction unmatched. This CDR3 region has 15 residues. Repertoires were generated with immunoSEQ multiplex PCR, while TCRdb's copy carries only in-frame clones and drops some. Its listing shows tens of thousands of clones. In regard to this clone: The antigen is undetermined. The CDR3 goes on 3 residues after the read ends, and that part is filled in from the germline J gene.

The sequencing input was blood buffy coat. The chain has TRBV19 and TRBJ2-2, with 11 bases identical to TRBD2. The source is a woman between 18 and 70 years old with a cervical HPV16 infection that either progressed to CIN3+ or cleared (not recorded which). The sequenced part of the CDR3 DNA is TGTGCCAGTAGGTTTAGCGGGGGGGCCACCGGGGAG. Translated, it gives CASRFSGGATGE. The whole CDR3 region reads CASRFSGGATGELFF.